This T cell receptor beta chain was documented in a study of breast tumors, draining lymph nodes, adjacent tissues. The CDR3 consists of 16 residues. V dropped 7 bases and J dropped 0 bases, with 16 bases sitting between them. From germline, CDR1 is SNHLY and CDR2 FYNNEI. Samples came from axillary lymph nodes draining the breast cancer. For this clonotype: The antigen is unknown.

The study, taken as a whole, reports: Tumor repertoires ranked between lymph nodes and nontumor tissue in diversity, with V and J gene preferences.

From the multiplex PCR reads, TCRdb called clonotypes with MiXCR, one entry per CDR3 protein. The sample carries over 150,000 distinct CDR3 sequences, approximately 33% recorded once. This clonotype was sampled from a female donor with breast cancer. Some clones in this sample may be carry-over from other donors' samples. The V and J genes are TRBV2 and TRBJ1-5; D ambiguous. The sample taken for sequencing was axillary lymph node tissue. The CDR3 DNA reads TGTGCCAGCACCGGAGACGGACTGAATAGCAATCAGCCCCAGCATTTT. It translates to CASTGDGLNSNQPQHF.